The clone carrying this T cell receptor beta chain appeared a single time. Primed by a sample-barcoded 5' primer and a J-beta primer mix, a second PCR proceeded for about 7 to 11 cycles. MiXCR was run by TCRdb on the 5' RACE reads, yielding one entry per CDR3 protein. The sample yields some 760,000 distinct CDR3 sequences, about 25% seen once. This sample is part of a study of blood T cells in healthy people across ages. About the research overall: Per every two T cells, about one barcoded beta molecule was captured by template switching.

This same sample was also part of a study on T cells of mothers and their children. From that second work: Every mother produced more than 8.5 million TCR beta CDR3 reads, whereas every child provided roughly 3 million. Biologically related mothers and children overlapped slightly more than unrelated pairs, a non-significant difference. No persistent microchimeric T cell clones were detected.

The origin of this receptor is a boy between 5 and 17 years old in good health. The specimen was blood.

The CDR3 sequence: CASSPYQGDTQYF. In nucleotides, the CDR3 is TGTGCCAGCAGTCCTTATCAGGGAGATACGCAGTATTTT. The rearrangement joins TRBV28 to TRBJ2-3, with D possibly matching TRBD1 (5 bases). Between the trimmed V and J ends, which lost 5 bases and 5 bases, there was a span of 11 bases. CDR3 length equals 13 residues. CDR1 is MDHEN, CDR2 SYDVKM, per germline.